Described below is a single T cell receptor beta chain sequence and its context. Unmatched junction bases numbered 8, after V lost 3 bases and J lost 5 bases. There are 16 residues in the CDR3. CDR1 and CDR2 (germline): SGHNT, YYREEE (reference sequence). The data were obtained in a study of PD-L1 blockade in urothelial cancer. Study-level information: After treatment start, blood was analyzed at 3 weeks (second dose) and at 6 weeks.

Profiled with immunoSEQ multiplex PCR; TCRdb holds only in-frame clones, not every one. Of tens of thousands of clones in the sample, over 75% were seen once. The starting material was PBMCs, obtained around atezolizumab (anti-PD-L1) treatment. The TCR originated in an older man with urothelial cancer. This chain uses TRBV5-4 with TRBJ2-3; 11 bases are shared with TRBD1. The CDR3 protein is CASSSTGTGGGDTQYF. The CDR3 DNA reads TGTGCCAGCAGCTCCACCGGGACAGGGGGAGGAGATACGCAGTATTTT.